This TCR beta chain stems from a study of cytomegalovirus exposure and HLA in healthy donors. Points from the study as a whole: Cytomegalovirus status was reportedly diagnosed by the classifier with high specificity and sensitivity.

Worth noting for this clone: Its specificity is unknown.

CDR1 and CDR2 from the germline V gene are GTSNPN and SVGIG (reference sequence). CDR3 length equals 13 residues. The V gene end was trimmed by 4 bases and the J gene end by 3 bases; junction bases not matched to a gene: 5. Sequenced by immunoSEQ multiplex PCR; TCRdb stores in-frame clones only, minus some. Counted here are approximately 280,000 clones, 88% occurring once; the ten biggest clones make up about 0.85%. Source material: PBMCs. The clonotype comes from a woman between 18 and 30 years old in good health and CMV-seronegative. The rearrangement uses TRBV30 and TRBJ2-7; 8 bases fit TRBD2. CDR3 region: CAWNSGTHYEQYF. The CDR3 nucleotides read TGTGCCTGGAATAGCGGGACTCACTACGAGCAGTACTTC.